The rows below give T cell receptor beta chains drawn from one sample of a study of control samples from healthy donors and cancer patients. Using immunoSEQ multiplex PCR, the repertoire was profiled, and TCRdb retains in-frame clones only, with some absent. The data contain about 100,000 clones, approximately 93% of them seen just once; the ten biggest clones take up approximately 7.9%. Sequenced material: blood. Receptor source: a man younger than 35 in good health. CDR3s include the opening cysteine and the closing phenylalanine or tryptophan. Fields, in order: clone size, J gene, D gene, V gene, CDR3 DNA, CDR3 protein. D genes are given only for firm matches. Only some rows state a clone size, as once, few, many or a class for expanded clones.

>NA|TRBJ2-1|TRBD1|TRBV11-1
TGTGCCAGCAGCCGGGATCGACAGGGGGAGCGTCGGTTCTTC
CASSRDRQGERRFF
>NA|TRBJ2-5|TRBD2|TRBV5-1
TGCGCCAGCAGCTTGACAGCGGGGAAACCAGAGACCCAGTACTTC
CASSLTAGKPETQYF
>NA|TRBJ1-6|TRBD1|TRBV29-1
TGCAGCGTGCGGACAGGGGCGGGTTCACCCCTCCACTTT
CSVRTGAGSPLHF
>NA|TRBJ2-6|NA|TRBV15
TGTGCCACCAGCAGAGATACGGACTCTGGGGCCAACGTCCTGACTTTC
CATSRDTDSGANVLTF
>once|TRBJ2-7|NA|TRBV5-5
TGTGCCAGCAGCTTGTTAGGGACACCCTCCTACGAGCAGTACTTC
CASSLLGTPSYEQYF
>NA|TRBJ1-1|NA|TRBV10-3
TGTGCCATCAGTGAGGGAAGGTTGCGAGCTTTCTTT
CAISEGRLRAFF
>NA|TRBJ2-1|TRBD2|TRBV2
TGTGCCAGCAGTGGACAGGGACTAGCTATATACAATGAGCAGTTCTTC
CASSGQGLAIYNEQFF
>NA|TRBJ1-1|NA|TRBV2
TGTGCCAGCAGTTCTTTCGGTATTGAAGCTTTCTTT
CASSSFGIEAFF
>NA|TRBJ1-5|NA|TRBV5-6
TGTGCCAGCAGCTTGGGACTTGGGTCCATCGACCAGCCCCAGCATTTT
CASSLGLGSIDQPQHF
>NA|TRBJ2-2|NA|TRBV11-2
TGTGCCAGCAGCTTAGCCCCCCCTGCCCACACCGGGGAGCTGTTTTTT
CASSLAPPAHTGELFF
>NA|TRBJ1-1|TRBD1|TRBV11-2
TGTGCCAGCAGCTTGGCAGGGGGTAGCACTGAAGCTTTCTTT
CASSLAGGSTEAFF
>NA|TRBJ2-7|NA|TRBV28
TGTGCCAGCAGCCCGGGCTTTACCTACGAGCAGTACTTC
CASSPGFTYEQYF
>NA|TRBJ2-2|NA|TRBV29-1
TGCAGCGGCCGCCGCCGGCGGGACCCGGCCGGGGAGCTGTTTTTT
CSGRRRRDPAGELFF
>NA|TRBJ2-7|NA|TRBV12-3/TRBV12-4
TGTGCCAGCAGAGAAGGGACCTACGAGCAGTACTTC
CASREGTYEQYF
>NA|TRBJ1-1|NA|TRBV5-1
TGCGCCAGCAGCTTGGGCATCGCCGCGGGGACTGAAGCTTTCTTT
CASSLGIAAGTEAFF
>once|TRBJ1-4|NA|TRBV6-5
TGTGCCAGCAAGGTGGCAACTAATGAAAAACTGTTTTTT
CASKVATNEKLFF
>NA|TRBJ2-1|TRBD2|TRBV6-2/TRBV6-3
TGTGCCAGCAGTTACTCGGGACTAGCGGGAGTTTACAATGAGCAGTTCTTC
CASSYSGLAGVYNEQFF
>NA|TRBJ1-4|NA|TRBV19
TGTGCCAGTAGTATAACGGGTATTGATGAAAAACTGTTTTTT
CASSITGIDEKLFF
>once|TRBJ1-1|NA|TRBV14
TGTGCCAGCAGCCAAGTTAGAGGGCTTGGAGCTTTCTTT
CASSQVRGLGAFF
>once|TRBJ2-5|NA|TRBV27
TGTGCCAGCAGTTCATGGGAAGCCCCCCTCGGGTGGGAGACCCAGTACTTC
CASSSWEAPLGWETQYF
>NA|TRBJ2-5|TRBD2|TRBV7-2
TGTGCCAGCAGGGGTCCCGGGACTAGCGGGCGGGAGACCCAGTACTTC
CASRGPGTSGRETQYF
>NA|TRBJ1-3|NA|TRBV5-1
TGCGCCAGCAGCGGGGGAGGTATCTCTGGAAACACCATATATTTT
CASSGGGISGNTIYF
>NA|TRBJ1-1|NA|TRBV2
TGTGCCAGCAGAGGGAGGGAGGGGGGCACTGAAGCTTTCTTT
CASRGREGGTEAFF
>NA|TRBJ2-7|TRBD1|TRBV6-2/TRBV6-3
TGTGCCAGCAGTTCGGGACAGGGGACAACGGCCGAGCAGTACTTC
CASSSGQGTTAEQYF
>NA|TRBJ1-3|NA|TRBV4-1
TGCGCCAGCAGCCAAGATGCGCTAGGAAACACCATATATTTT
CASSQDALGNTIYF
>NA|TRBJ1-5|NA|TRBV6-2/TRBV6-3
TGTGCCAGCAGTTTTCAAACTCAGCCCCAGCATTTT
CASSFQTQPQHF
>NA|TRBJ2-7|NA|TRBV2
TGTGCCAGCAGCGCCGGGACTCGCTACGAGCAGTACTTC
CASSAGTRYEQYF
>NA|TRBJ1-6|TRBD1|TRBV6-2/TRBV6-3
TGTGCCAGCAGTCACGGACAGGCCTCCTATAATTCACCCCTCCACTTT
CASSHGQASYNSPLHF
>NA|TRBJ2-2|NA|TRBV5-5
TGTGCCAGCAGCTTGTACACCGGGGAGCTGTTTTTT
CASSLYTGELFF
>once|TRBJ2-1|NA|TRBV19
TGTGCCAGTAGTATCAGCAGGGGTGCTAATGAGCAGTTCTTC
CASSISRGANEQFF
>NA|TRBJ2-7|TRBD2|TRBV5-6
TGTGCCAGCAGCGGGGGACTAGGGAACTACGAGCAGTACTTC
CASSGGLGNYEQYF
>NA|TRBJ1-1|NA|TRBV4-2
TGTGCCAGCAGCCAAGAGGTCCAGGGAGTGACTGAAGCTTTCTTT
CASSQEVQGVTEAFF
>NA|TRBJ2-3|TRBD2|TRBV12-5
TGTGCTAGTGGTTTCCCTAGCGGGGGGTCAATAGATACGCAGTATTTT
CASGFPSGGSIDTQYF
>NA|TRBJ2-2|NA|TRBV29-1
TGCAGCGTTGAAAGGCAGGTATCCGGGGAGCTGTTTTTT
CSVERQVSGELFF
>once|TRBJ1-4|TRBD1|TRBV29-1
TGCAGCGTTCGACTCCTCGATGGGCAGGGGGGAAAACTGTTTTTT
CSVRLLDGQGGKLFF
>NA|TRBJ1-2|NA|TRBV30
TGTGCCTCGCGGGGGGCGACTAACTATGGCTACACCTTC
CASRGATNYGYTF
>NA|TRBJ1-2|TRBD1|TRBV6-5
TGTGCCAGCAGTTACGCAGGGACAGGGGGCTATGGCTACACCTTC
CASSYAGTGGYGYTF
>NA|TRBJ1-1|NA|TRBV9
TGTGCCAGCAGCGTAGCGGGATTGAACACTGAAGCTTTCTTT
CASSVAGLNTEAFF
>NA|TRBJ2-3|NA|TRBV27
TGTGCCAGCAGGCCACGACAGGGAGGAGATACGCAGTATTTT
CASRPRQGGDTQYF
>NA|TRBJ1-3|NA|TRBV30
TGTGCCTGGAGCCGCCCCGTACTCTCTGGAAACACCATATATTTT
CAWSRPVLSGNTIYF
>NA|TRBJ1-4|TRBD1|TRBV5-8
TGTGCCAGCAGCTTACAGGGGGGAGGCGAAAAACTGTTTTTT
CASSLQGGGEKLFF
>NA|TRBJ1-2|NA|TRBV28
TGTGCCAGCAGTTCTCACTCGACAGGCCAATCTTATGGCTACACCTTC
CASSSHSTGQSYGYTF
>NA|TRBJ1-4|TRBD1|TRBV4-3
TGCGCCAGCAGCCAGCTAGGGACAGGGAATGAAAAACTGTTTTTT
CASSQLGTGNEKLFF
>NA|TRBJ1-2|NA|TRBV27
TGTGCCAGCAGGGGACGGCGGGGAGCTGGCTACACCTTC
CASRGRRGAGYTF
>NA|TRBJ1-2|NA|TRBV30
TGTGCCTGGAGTTGGGGAGGCAGCGTCTATGGCTACACCTTC
CAWSWGGSVYGYTF
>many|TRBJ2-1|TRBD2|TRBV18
TGTGCCAGCTCACCGGGGACTAACGATGAGCAGTTCTTC
CASSPGTNDEQFF
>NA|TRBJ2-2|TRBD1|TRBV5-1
TGCGCCAGCAGCTTGTGGGGACAGGGCAACACCGGGGAGCTGTTTTTT
CASSLWGQGNTGELFF
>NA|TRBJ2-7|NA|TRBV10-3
TGTGCCATCAGTGAGTCAGGGGGTGGTACCGAGTACGAGCAGTACTTC
CAISESGGGTEYEQYF
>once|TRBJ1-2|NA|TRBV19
TGTGCCAGTTTCCGGACGGGGGGAGCTAACTATGGCTACACCTTC
CASFRTGGANYGYTF
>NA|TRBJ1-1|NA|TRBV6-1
TGTGCCAGCAGTGAATCCAGGGGGAACACTGAAGCTTTCTTT
CASSESRGNTEAFF
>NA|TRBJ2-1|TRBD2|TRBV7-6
TGTGCCAGCAGCTTAAAGCTAGCGGGTTACAATGAGCAGTTCTTC
CASSLKLAGYNEQFF
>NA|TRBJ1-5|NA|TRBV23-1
TGCGCCAGCAGTCGCCGTCCCGGGGCGGAATTTGGAGGACAGCCCCAGCATTTT
CASSRRPGAEFGGQPQHF
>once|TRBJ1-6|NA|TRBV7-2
TGTGCCAGCAGCTTAGAAAGGCAGGGGAGGACACCCCTCCACTTT
CASSLERQGRTPLHF
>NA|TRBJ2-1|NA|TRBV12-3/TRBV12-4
TGTGCCAGCCATCGGGACTCCAACAATGAGCAGTTCTTC
CASHRDSNNEQFF
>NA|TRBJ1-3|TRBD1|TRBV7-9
TGTGCCAGCAGCTCCCCCCCAAGACAGGGGGCGGCTGGAAACACCATATATTTT
CASSSPPRQGAAGNTIYF
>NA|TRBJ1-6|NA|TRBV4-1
TGCGCCAGCAGCCAACTAGGACAGCAAAATTCACCCCTCCACTTT
CASSQLGQQNSPLHF
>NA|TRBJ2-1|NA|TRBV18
TGTGCCAGCTCACAGAACGCAGGGTCCTACAATGAGCAGTTCTTC
CASSQNAGSYNEQFF
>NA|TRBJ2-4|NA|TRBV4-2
TGTGCCAGCAGCCAAGAGGGGGGCCGGAGAGCCAAAAACATTCAGTACTTC
CASSQEGGRRAKNIQYF